What follows are 31 T cell receptor beta chains derived from one specimen sequenced in a study of blood T cell repertoires in COVID-19. The data were produced by immunoSEQ multiplex PCR, yet TCRdb's version contains in-frame clones alone and is incomplete. The sample lists about 310,000 clones, around 90% occurring once. Sequenced sample: peripheral blood. All receptors derive from a woman between 40 and 55 years old with COVID-19, enrolled during active disease.

The chain employs TRBV7-2 and TRBJ2-7; 7 nucleotides align to TRBD1. The CDR3 spans 14 residues. The germline gives CDR1 SGHTA, CDR2 FQGNSA. The V segment lost 5 bases and the J segment 5 bases; nucleotides outside the gene matches: 9. The CDR3 sequence is CASSLQGIVDEQYF. The DNA for the CDR3 is TGTGCCAGCAGCCTACAGGGGATCGTGGACGAGCAGTACTTC. Supplemented by reference TRBV7-2 and TRBJ2-7, the full variable domain reads GAGVSQSPSNKVTEKGKDVELRCDPISGHTALYWYRQSLGQGLEFLIYFQGNSAPDKSGLPSDRFSAERTGGSVSTLTIQRTQQEDSAVYLCASSLQGIVDEQYFGPGTRLTVT.

The rearrangement uses TRBV9 and TRBJ2-5; D ambiguous. The CDR3 sequence is 16 residues long. Germline assignment: CDR1 SGDLS and CDR2 YYNGEE. With 4 bases removed from V and 1 base from J, the gap between germline ends came to 17 bases. This chain's CDR3 is CASSPRFSTSQETQYF. For the CDR3, the DNA is TGTGCCAGCAGCCCTCGTTTCTCGACATCCCAAGAGACCCAGTACTTC.

The chain combines TRBV28 with TRBJ2-5, with 11 bases fitting TRBD1. Germline trimming cut 6 bases from V and 4 bases from J; bases unmatched to any gene: 4. The length of the CDR3 is 14 residues. The germline V gene encodes CDR1 MDHEN and CDR2 SYDVKM. The DNA of the CDR3 is TGTGCCAGCAGACGGACAGGGGGCGGAGAGACCCAGTACTTC. It encodes CASRRTGGGETQYF.

The chain combines TRBV7-9 with TRBJ2-5; TRBD2 matches 7 bases. CDR1 and CDR2 (germline): SEHNR, FQNEAQ (reference sequence). This CDR3 region has 15 residues. J lost 5 bases, V lost 3 bases, and 9 bases had no gene match. The CDR3 DNA is TGTGCCAGCAGCTTCCTCGAGCGGGGCGGGGAGACCCAGTACTTC. Translated, it gives CASSFLERGGETQYF.

Remarks on this clone: The sample has other DNA sequences that encode this CDR3 too. This chain connects TRBV30 to TRBJ1-1; possibly TRBD1 for D (5 bases). Germline V gene lookup returns CDR1 GTSNPN and CDR2 SVGIG (reference sequence). V lost 0 bases to trimming and J lost 4 bases, with 9 bases between them. The CDR3 has 13 amino acids. The CDR3 is CAWSVRGGTEAFF. CDR3 bases: TGTGCCTGGAGTGTACGCGGGGGCACTGAAGCTTTCTTT.

This clone appeared a single time. This rearrangement joins TRBV7-8 to TRBJ2-3; D might be TRBD2 (5 bases). The CDR3 has 13 residues. V gave up 2 bases and J gave up 14 bases, with 17 bases separating them. The germline CDR1 and CDR2 sequences are SGHVS and FQNEAQ. The CDR3 DNA follows: TGTGCCAGCAGCTTAAGTCCGGCTAGCCACCCGTATTTT. Protein product: CASSLSPASHPYF. The full variable domain, rest sourced from reference TRBV7-8 and TRBJ2-3, is GAGVSQSPRYKVAKRGQDVALRCDPISGHVSLFWYQQALGQGPEFLTYFQNEAQLDKSGLPSDRFFAERPEGSVSTLKIQRTQQEDSAVYLCASSLSPASHPYFGPGTRLTVL.

This clone was recorded once. The chain is built from TRBV5-4 and TRBJ1-3, with D hard to call. Trimming shortened V by 0 bases and J by 0 bases, and 16 bases separated the two germline ends. Per germline, CDR1 SGHNT and CDR2 YYREEE (reference sequence). This CDR3 has 18 residues. DNA for the CDR3: TGTGCCAGCAGCTTGGGACATTCAACGACACTCTCTGGAAACACCATATATTTT. As protein: CASSLGHSTTLSGNTIYF.

The chain joins TRBV12-3 or TRBV12-4 to TRBJ1-1; D is undetermined. The CDR3 contains 12 residues. V lost 3 bases, J lost 8 bases, and 10 bases lay in between. This CDR3 reads CASSFSNREAFF. In DNA, the CDR3 is TGTGCCAGCAGTTTTTCTAATCGGGAAGCTTTCTTT.

The rearrangement links TRBV27 to TRBJ2-5; possible D gene TRBD2, 7 bases. Trimming left V 5 bases short and J 5 bases short, with 21 bases between. This CDR3 has 16 amino acids. From germline, CDR1 is MNHEY and CDR2 SMNVEV (reference sequence). CDR3 in amino acids: CASSLGAGAARETQYF. The CDR3 DNA reads TGTGCCAGCAGTCTGGGGGCGGGAGCGGCGAGGGAGACCCAGTACTTC.

Turning to this clone: A junction boundary mismatches the germline segment, possibly from a read error. This rearrangement joins TRBV18 to TRBJ1-1; TRBD1 agrees at 9 bases. The CDR3 has 14 amino acids. Per germline, CDR1 KGHSH and CDR2 LQKENI. CDR3 sequence: CASSRDRGNSEAFF. The CDR3 DNA is TGTGCCAGCTCCCGAGACAGGGGGAACTCTGAAGCTTTCTTT.

The chain has TRBV5-1 and TRBJ2-2; 10 bases match TRBD2. Germline CDR1 SGHRS, CDR2 YFSETQ. This CDR3 has 19 amino acids. J was trimmed by 4 bases and V by 0 bases; bases with no gene match: 12. The DNA for the CDR3 is TGCGCCAGCAGCTTGGTAGCGGGGGGTCCCTCGACTTTCACCGGGGAGCTGTTTTTT. Its protein is CASSLVAGGPSTFTGELFF.

The chain combines TRBV7-9 with TRBJ1-2; D not certain. Germline CDR1 SEHNR, CDR2 FQNEAQ (reference sequence). The V gene lost 7 bases and the J gene lost 1 base, with 22 bases spanning the gap. The CDR3 has 17 residues. The CDR3 sequence: CASTPETPGSRNYGYTF. Here the CDR3 DNA reads TGTGCCAGCACCCCTGAGACCCCCGGGTCTCGTAACTATGGCTACACCTTC.

In its sample, this clone was seen once. The V gene is TRBV6-5, the J gene TRBJ1-5, with 7 bases identical to TRBD1. The CDR3 extends over 13 amino acids. From germline, CDR1 is MNHEY and CDR2 SVGAGI. Unmatched junction bases numbered 4, after V lost 7 bases and J lost 4 bases. CDR3 DNA: TGTGCCAGCAAGGCGACAGGGAATCAGCCCCAGCATTTT. Its translation is CASKATGNQPQHF.

This chain connects TRBV5-1 to TRBJ1-2; 12 bases are a match to TRBD1. The CDR3 loop spans 17 amino acids. V was pared by 0 bases and J by 2 bases, with 5 bases of the junction left unmatched. Germline assignment: CDR1 SGHRS and CDR2 YFSETQ. The CDR3 loop reads CASSLAGGQGANYGYTF. DNA of the CDR3: TGCGCCAGCAGCTTGGCGGGGGGACAGGGGGCCAACTATGGCTACACCTTC.

The gene calls are TRBV15 and TRBJ2-7, with 8 bases fitting TRBD1. CDR3 length: 14 residues. J gave up 3 bases and V 0 bases, and 1 base lay outside the gene matches. CDR1 is LNHNV, CDR2 YYDKDF, per germline (reference sequence). The CDR3 DNA reads TGTGCCACCAGCAGAGAGGGGACAGGCTACGAGCAGTACTTC. It translates to CATSREGTGYEQYF.

The rearrangement joins TRBV9 to TRBJ2-3, with TRBD1 matching over 9 bases. This CDR3 comprises 14 residues. With V trimmed by 7 bases and J by 6 bases, 9 bases remained unmatched. The germline gives CDR1 SGDLS, CDR2 YYNGEE. This chain's CDR3 is CASGFTGGEDTQYF. For the CDR3, the DNA is TGTGCCAGCGGATTCACAGGGGGCGAGGATACGCAGTATTTT.

The chain employs TRBV5-1 and TRBJ1-4, with D tentatively TRBD1 (5 bases). CDR3 length: 15 amino acids. Germline V gene sequence: CDR1 SGHRS, CDR2 YFSETQ. V dropped 4 bases and J dropped 6 bases, with 16 bases sitting between them. CDR3: CASSPRLGGDEKLFF. The CDR3 coding sequence is TGCGCCAGCAGCCCCCGGTTGGGGGGAGATGAAAAACTGTTTTTT.

This chain connects TRBV28 to TRBJ1-3; unclear D gene. The V end was cut by 10 bases, the J end by 1 base, with 8 bases between. This CDR3 comprises 12 residues. Germline V CDR1 and CDR2: MDHEN, SYDVKM. The CDR3 region is CATSGSGNTIYF. The CDR3 DNA sequence: TGTGCCACCTCGGGGTCTGGAAACACCATATATTTT.

The chain carries TRBV5-4 and TRBJ2-2; the match to TRBD1 covers 12 bases. Per the germline V gene, CDR1 is SGHNT and CDR2 is YYREEE (reference sequence). The CDR3 loop spans 15 amino acids. V was pared by 9 bases and J by 4 bases, with 7 bases of the junction left unmatched. The CDR3 is CAICWDRGRTGELFF. The CDR3 bases are TGTGCCATTTGCTGGGACAGGGGGCGCACCGGGGAGCTGTTTTTT.

The sample holds one count of this clone. The gene calls are TRBV5-6 and TRBJ2-7; D possibly corresponds to TRBD2 (6 bases). Between the trimmed V and J ends, which lost 5 bases and 0 bases, there was a span of 9 bases. The germline V gene has CDR1 SGHDT and CDR2 YYEEEE. The CDR3 covers 13 residues. The CDR3: CASRRGPSYEQYF. The CDR3 bases are TGTGCCAGCAGGCGGGGTCCCTCCTACGAGCAGTACTTC.

The chain recombines TRBV19 with TRBJ1-5; 7 bases map to TRBD1. In germline, CDR1 is LNHDA, CDR2 SQIVND (reference sequence). CDR3 length: 20 residues. The junction had 25 bases not matched to a gene; V was cut back by 6 bases and J by 5 bases. The CDR3 bases are TGTGCCAGTAGGGGGACGGGGACAGATTTCGGCCATAGACTAGATCAGCCCCAGCATTTT. Amino acids: CASRGTGTDFGHRLDQPQHF.

The rearrangement links TRBV7-2 to TRBJ1-2; maybe TRBD1 (6 bases). This CDR3 has 12 residues. Germline CDR1 SGHTA, CDR2 FQGNSA. Trimming cost V 0 bases and J 10 bases, with 9 bases left between them. The CDR3: CASSLAGGAYTF. The CDR3 nucleotides read TGTGCCAGCAGCTTAGCGGGGGGGGCCTACACCTTC.

The V call is TRBV6-2 or TRBV6-3, the J call TRBJ2-1, with 15 nucleotides matching TRBD2. Trimming cost V 7 bases and J 9 bases; bases outside gene matches: 10. Germline V gives CDR1 MNHEY, CDR2 SVGEGT. The CDR3 contains 16 residues. CDR3 protein: CASNPAGLAGGGEQFF. The CDR3 DNA follows: TGTGCCAGCAACCCTGCGGGACTAGCGGGAGGAGGTGAGCAGTTCTTC.

This chain connects TRBV14 to TRBJ1-1; D possibly corresponds to TRBD1 (5 bases). The V gene lost 10 bases and the J gene lost 5 bases, with 23 bases spanning the gap. Germline CDR1 SGHDN, CDR2 FVKESK. This CDR3 contains 15 residues. The CDR3 DNA reads as TGTGCCACCGCCGGGACTCAGGGTGTCGGAACTGAAGCTTTCTTT. Encoded protein: CATAGTQGVGTEAFF.

V and J are TRBV5-6 and TRBJ2-1; D gene uncertain. V lost 2 bases and J 0 bases, leaving 9 bases between the germline ends. Germline lookup yields CDR1 SGHDT and CDR2 YYEEEE. The length of the CDR3 is 15 residues. The CDR3 is CASSLSGLSYNEQFF. The CDR3 nucleotides are TGTGCCAGCAGCTTAAGTGGCCTCTCCTACAATGAGCAGTTCTTC.

The J gene is TRBJ1-6, the V gene TRBV5-1, with 9 nucleotides matching TRBD1. The CDR3 is 13 amino acids. V shed 7 bases and J 7 bases; nucleotides not matched to a gene: 3. In germline, CDR1 is SGHRS, CDR2 YFSETQ. CDR3 region: CASRQGENSPLHF. The CDR3 DNA reads TGCGCCAGCCGACAGGGGGAAAATTCACCCCTCCACTTT.

The chain links TRBV29-1 to TRBJ2-5, with D possibly matching TRBD2 (5 bases). CDR1 is SQVTM and CDR2 is ANQGSEA in the germline V gene. This CDR3 is built from 13 residues. Trimming removed 2 bases from V and 5 bases from J, with 12 bases in between. CDR3 amino acids: CSVERGADETQYF. The CDR3 DNA follows: TGCAGCGTTGAACGGGGTGCGGATGAGACCCAGTACTTC.

The sample holds one count of this clone. The chain employs TRBV28 and TRBJ2-5; 8 nucleotides align to TRBD1. The germline V gene encodes CDR1 MDHEN and CDR2 SYDVKM. The V segment lost 4 bases and the J segment 1 base; nucleotides outside the gene matches: 5. The CDR3 consists of 15 residues. CDR3 DNA sequence: TGTGCCAGCAGTTACGCGGACAGGGTCCAAGAGACCCAGTACTTC. Its translation: CASSYADRVQETQYF.

A single count supports this clone. The chain recombines TRBV18 with TRBJ1-4; D may be TRBD1 (6 bases). The V gene lost 5 bases and the J gene lost 6 bases, with 16 bases spanning the gap. Looked up from germline, CDR1 is KGHSH and CDR2 is LQKENI. The CDR3 runs 15 residues. The CDR3 nucleotides read TGTGCCAGCTCAACCTTCCGGGCAGGGGATGAAAAACTGTTTTTT. This codes for CASSTFRAGDEKLFF.

The chain recombines TRBV28 with TRBJ1-5, with D uncertain. This CDR3 has 13 residues. Per the germline V gene, CDR1 is MDHEN and CDR2 is SYDVKM. With 6 bases removed from V and 1 base from J, the gap between germline ends came to 7 bases. The CDR3 protein is CASRVQSNQPQHF. CDR3 nucleotides: TGTGCCAGCAGAGTACAGAGCAATCAGCCCCAGCATTTT.

The chain couples TRBV7-9 to TRBJ1-1; 11 bases are shared with TRBD1. Germline CDR1 SEHNR, CDR2 FQNEAQ (reference sequence). The CDR3 spans 14 residues. The junction had 3 bases not matched to a gene; V was cut back by 5 bases and J by 4 bases. CDR3 coding DNA: TGTGCCAGCAGCACGGACAGGGGGCCCACTGAAGCTTTCTTT. The encoded protein is CASSTDRGPTEAFF.